The 20 T cell receptor beta chains given below trace back to one sample, sequenced in a study of OX40 agonist ivuxolimab in advanced cancers. Produced via immunoSEQ multiplex PCR; TCRdb's table is partial and in-frame only. The data hold 35,000 to 40,000 clones, with approximately 80% observed a single time. The input for sequencing was CD4+ or CD8+ T cells sorted from blood, taken in a trial of the OX40 agonist ivuxolimab. Receptors originate from an adult with an advanced solid tumor such as melanoma, head and neck, liver or kidney cancer.

This chain uses TRBV6-5 with TRBJ1-1, with D maybe TRBD1 (6 bases). V lost 6 bases and J lost 0, with 14 bases in between. Germline CDR1 MNHEY, CDR2 SVGAGI. The CDR3 totals 15 residues. The DNA for the CDR3 is TGTGCCAGCAGACTCAACAGGGAAATGAACACTGAAGCTTTCTTT. Protein sequence: CASRLNREMNTEAFF.

This clone was seen once. The chain employs TRBV2 and TRBJ2-1; a possible D gene is TRBD2 (5 bases). CDR3 length: 13 amino acids. Germline CDR1 and CDR2: SNHLY and FYNNEI. With 5 bases removed from V and 4 bases from J, the gap between germline ends came to 9 bases. DNA of the CDR3: TGTGCCAGCAGTAAGCAGCGGTACAATGAGCAGTTCTTC. Its translation is CASSKQRYNEQFF. The entire variable domain, with the rest obtained from reference TRBV2 and TRBJ2-1, is as follows: EPEVTQTPSHQVTQMGQEVILRCVPISNHLYFYWYRQILGQKVEFLVSFYNNEISEKSEIFDDQFSVERPDGSNFTLKIRSTKLEDSAMYFCASSKQRYNEQFFGPGTRLTVL.

This chain connects TRBV6-5 to TRBJ2-1; D is ambiguous. From germline, CDR1 is MNHEY and CDR2 SVGAGI. The CDR3 is 12 residues long. Trimming shortened V by 2 bases and J by 10 bases, and 9 bases separated the two germline ends. CDR3 sequence reads: CASSYPYQEQFF. The CDR3 coding sequence is TGTGCCAGCAGTTACCCCTATCAGGAGCAGTTCTTC.

J is TRBJ1-5 and V is TRBV19; D not certain. CDR1 is LNHDA, CDR2 SQIVND, per germline (reference sequence). V lost 5 bases and J lost 6, with 11 bases in between. The CDR3 has 13 amino acids. CDR3 nucleotide sequence: TGTGCCAGTAGTTCGTCCTCCCTTCAGCCCCAGCATTTT. Its protein product is CASSSSSLQPQHF.

The chain recombines TRBV5-1 with TRBJ1-1; perhaps TRBD1 as D (6 bases). The CDR3 is 15 amino acids. Trimming stripped 0 bases from V and 7 bases from J, with 16 bases between. CDR1 and CDR2 from the germline V gene are SGHRS and YFSETQ. The CDR3 sequence: CASSLGVRVGGEAFF. DNA for the CDR3: TGCGCCAGCAGCTTGGGAGTGCGGGTAGGGGGTGAAGCTTTCTTT. Full variable domain (remainder filled in from reference TRBV5-1 and TRBJ1-1): KAGVTQTPRYLIKTRGQQVTLSCSPISGHRSVSWYQQTPGQGLQFLFEYFSETQRNKGNFPGRFSGRQFSNSRSEMNVSTLELGDSALYLCASSLGVRVGGEAFFGQGTRLTVV.

The chain is built from TRBV29-1 and TRBJ2-2, with a weak D call TRBD1 (6 bases). Trimming stripped 6 bases from V and 1 base from J, with 12 bases between. The CDR3 is 14 residues long. Germline V gene sequence: CDR1 SQVTM, CDR2 ANQGSEA. The CDR3 here is CSVLRGKNTGELFF. The CDR3 DNA reads as TGCAGCGTACTCAGGGGAAAGAACACCGGGGAGCTGTTTTTT.

This clone was seen only once. CDR3 sequence: CASSDSGRSYSNQPQHF. CDR3 sequence (DNA): TGTGCCAGCAGTGATTCCGGCAGATCTTATAGCAATCAGCCCCAGCATTTT. V and J are TRBV6-1 and TRBJ1-5; D is uncertain. The CDR3 is made up of 17 amino acids. Germline lookup yields CDR1 MNHNS and CDR2 SASEGT. V lost 3 bases and J 0 bases, leaving 15 bases between the germline ends.

The table lists this clone with a few counts. The chain couples TRBV7-2 to TRBJ1-2; D is perhaps TRBD1 (5 bases). Per germline, CDR1 SGHTA and CDR2 FQGNSA. Trimming removed 2 bases from V and 11 bases from J, with 15 bases in between. The CDR3 contains 13 residues. CDR3 nucleotide sequence: TGTGCCAGCAGCTTAAATGAGGGGCGCATGTACACCTTC. This translates into CASSLNEGRMYTF.

A single count supports this clone. This chain connects TRBV19 to TRBJ2-3; TRBD2 matches at 11 bases. Germline V lookup: CDR1 LNHDA, CDR2 SQIVND (reference sequence). The CDR3 sequence is 15 residues long. The trim removed 5 bases at V and 0 bases at J, leaving 1 base unmatched. CDR3 loop: CASSLAGGSTDTQYF. The CDR3 coding sequence is TGTGCCAGTAGTCTAGCGGGGGGAAGCACAGATACGCAGTATTTT.

Points on this clone: A read error may produce the germline difference seen at one junction end. The sample has other DNA sequences that encode this CDR3 too. V gene TRBV7-7 combines with J gene TRBJ2-7; the D gene is possibly TRBD1 (8 bases). Germline V gene data show CDR1 as SSHAT and CDR2 as FNYEAQ (reference sequence). This CDR3 has 15 residues. The CDR3 sequence is CASSLTGVGGDEQYF. The DNA of the CDR3 is TGTGCTAGCAGCCTGACAGGGGTTGGGGGGGACGAGCAGTACTTC.

This sequence joins TRBV5-4 and TRBJ2-5; TRBD1 aligns across 10 bases. V was pared by 9 bases and J by 5 bases, with 7 bases of the junction left unmatched. Germline loops: CDR1 SGHNT, CDR2 YYREEE (reference sequence). This CDR3 spans 13 amino acids. The CDR3 DNA follows: TGTGCCACCAGGGACAGGGGATTTGAGACCCAGTACTTC. Protein sequence: CATRDRGFETQYF.

This chain joins TRBV10-3 and TRBJ2-5; 11 bases match TRBD1. Germline V gene sequence: CDR1 ENHRY, CDR2 SYGVKD. The CDR3 runs to 17 residues. V shed 0 bases and J 4 bases; nucleotides not matched to a gene: 7. The CDR3, as DNA: TGTGCCATCAGTGAGTCGATCGGAGGGACAGGGGGAGAGACCCAGTACTTC. Amino acid sequence: CAISESIGGTGGETQYF.

V and J are TRBV5-1 and TRBJ2-3, with D uncertain. The germline V gene has CDR1 SGHRS and CDR2 YFSETQ. The CDR3 is 15 residues long. V was pared by 2 bases and J by 0 bases, with 10 bases between. CDR3 sequence (DNA): TGCGCCAGCAGCTTATACGGACCCAGCACAGATACGCAGTATTTT. Translated: CASSLYGPSTDTQYF. The entire variable domain, with the rest obtained from reference TRBV5-1 and TRBJ2-3, is as follows: KAGVTQTPRYLIKTRGQQVTLSCSPISGHRSVSWYQQTPGQGLQFLFEYFSETQRNKGNFPGRFSGRQFSNSRSEMNVSTLELGDSALYLCASSLYGPSTDTQYFGPGTRLTVL.

The chain links TRBV4-3 to TRBJ2-3; D possibly corresponds to TRBD2 (7 bases). Trimming shortened V by 7 bases and J by 5 bases, and 13 bases separated the two germline ends. Germline-derived CDR1 and CDR2 are LGHNA and YSLEER. The length of the CDR3 is 13 residues. The CDR3 nucleotides read TGCGCCAGCAAGGGGGGGGGCGGAGATACGCAGTATTTT. It yields the protein CASKGGGGDTQYF.

The gene calls are TRBV5-1 and TRBJ2-5; no clear D gene. This CDR3 is 14 amino acids long. Looked up from germline, CDR1 is SGHRS and CDR2 is YFSETQ. Trimming took 2 bases from V and 2 from J, leaving 10 bases between them. CDR3 amino acids: CASSFARRQETQYF. As DNA, the CDR3 is TGCGCCAGCAGCTTCGCTAGAAGACAAGAGACCCAGTACTTC.

The rearrangement joins TRBV4-3 to TRBJ2-5; 8 bases line up with TRBD2. V trimming: 0 bases; J trimming: 5 bases; junction bases outside the gene matches: 8. The CDR3 covers 16 residues. Germline values: CDR1 LGHNA, CDR2 YSLEER. The CDR3 DNA reads as TGCGCCAGCAGCCAAGATATCACAGCGGGGGCTGAGACCCAGTACTTC. The encoded protein is CASSQDITAGAETQYF.

With regard to this clone: One junction end does not reproduce the germline sequence, and a read error may be involved. The CDR3 region has the DNA TGTGCTAGCAGCCCAATGGACAGGGGAAACTATGGCTACACCTTC. Translation gives CASSPMDRGNYGYTF. The chain employs TRBV7-7 and TRBJ1-2; 9 bases are shared with TRBD1. The length of the CDR3 is 15 residues. CDR1 and CDR2 (germline): SSHAT, FNYEAQ (reference sequence).

This clone has more than one count but fewer than ten. The chain is built from TRBV6-1 and TRBJ1-1, with TRBD1 as a possible D gene (5 bases). Looked up from germline, CDR1 is MNHNS and CDR2 is SASEGT. The CDR3 runs 15 residues. Between the trimmed V and J ends, which lost 6 bases and 3 bases, there was a span of 17 bases. CDR3 amino acids: CASRNTRAGYTEAFF. CDR3 DNA: TGTGCCAGCAGGAATACCAGGGCGGGGTACACTGAAGCTTTCTTT.

V and J are TRBV7-2 and TRBJ1-1; perhaps TRBD1 as D (6 bases). CDR1 is SGHTA, CDR2 FQGNSA, per germline. This CDR3 is 13 amino acids long. Trimming removed 11 bases from V and 0 bases from J, with 13 bases in between. CDR3 coding DNA: TGTGCCTGCTCGGGACAATTGAACACTGAAGCTTTCTTT. It specifies CACSGQLNTEAFF.

The chain combines TRBV2 with TRBJ2-5; 7 positions agree with TRBD2. J lost 3 bases, V lost 7 bases, and 11 bases had no gene match. The CDR3 is 15 amino acids. Germline CDR1 SNHLY, CDR2 FYNNEI. DNA of the CDR3: TGTGCCAGCAAAAAGGAGCGGGGCAATAAAGAGACCCAGTACTTC. Its protein is CASKKERGNKETQYF.